These 13 T cell receptor beta chains originate from one sample sequenced in a study of long-term antiretroviral therapy in people with HIV. Sequencing relied on immunoSEQ assay v3.0, run at survey level. The protocol was immunoSEQ multiplex PCR, while the TCRdb copy is restricted to in-frame clones and leaves out a portion. In the table there are some 27,000 clones, around three quarters of which are singletons. The sample was unsorted PBMCs, taken 2.1 years after starting antiretroviral therapy. The receptors were gathered from a man younger than 40 with HIV.

CDR3 DNA: TGCGCCAGCAGCCCCGTGGACAGGAGCGGTTCAGATACGCAGTATTTT. Translating gives CASSPVDRSGSDTQYF. This sequence joins TRBV4-1 and TRBJ2-3; 7 bases are a match to TRBD1. CDR1 and CDR2 from the germline V gene are MGHRA and YSYEKL. Germline trimming cut 4 bases from V and 4 bases from J; bases unmatched to any gene: 11. This CDR3 has 16 amino acids.

The V and J genes are TRBV18 and TRBJ2-3, with 8 bases fitting TRBD1. The CDR3 has 15 residues. Germline V gene lookup returns CDR1 KGHSH and CDR2 LQKENI. The J segment lost 4 bases and the V segment lost 2 bases, leaving 5 bases of the junction unmatched. This chain's CDR3 is CASSPARGRSDTQYF. The DNA of the CDR3 is TGTGCCAGCTCACCAGCCAGGGGGCGATCAGATACGCAGTATTTT.

This chain joins TRBV9 and TRBJ2-7, with D perhaps matching TRBD1 (6 bases). The CDR3 loop spans 15 amino acids. The germline V gene has CDR1 SGDLS and CDR2 YYNGEE. With 0 bases removed from V and 3 bases from J, the gap between germline ends came to 13 bases. CDR3 bases: TGTGCCAGCAGCGTAGCCTCCACAGGGTACTACGAGCAGTACTTC. This encodes CASSVASTGYYEQYF.

This chain links TRBV19 with TRBJ2-7; the match to TRBD2 covers 8 bases. Per germline, CDR1 LNHDA and CDR2 SQIVND (reference sequence). The CDR3 is made up of 15 amino acids. V shed 3 bases, J shed 5 bases, and the junction held 9 bases outside the gene matches. The CDR3 nucleotides read TGTGCCAGTAGTATGGGGGGGACTAGGGCCCACGAGCAGTACTTC. Translated, it gives CASSMGGTRAHEQYF.

This clone was counted only a few times. The gene calls are TRBV6-6 and TRBJ1-1; no definite D call. Germline CDR1 reads MNHNY; CDR2 reads SVGAGI (reference sequence). The CDR3 has 16 residues. V lost 0 bases, J lost 0 bases, and 11 bases lay in between. The CDR3 reads CASSYSDPSMNTEAFF. Written as DNA, the CDR3 is TGTGCCAGCAGTTACTCGGACCCTAGTATGAACACTGAAGCTTTCTTT.

The gene calls are TRBV6-6 and TRBJ2-5; tentatively, D is TRBD2 (6 bases). The CDR3 loop spans 15 amino acids. Germline CDR1 and CDR2: MNHNY and SVGAGI (reference sequence). V lost 6 bases and J 5 bases, leaving 19 bases between the germline ends. The chain's CDR3 is CASSPWRGARETQYF. The CDR3 DNA reads as TGTGCCAGCAGCCCATGGCGGGGAGCTCGGGAGACCCAGTACTTC.

The V and J genes are TRBV5-1 and TRBJ2-7; D might be TRBD1 (6 bases). CDR1 and CDR2 from the germline V gene are SGHRS and YFSETQ. The CDR3 sequence is 13 residues long. Trimming cost V 5 bases and J 3 bases, with 12 bases left between them. The CDR3 nucleotides read TGCGCCAGCAGTAGACAGGAAATCTACGAGCAGTACTTC. Translated, it gives CASSRQEIYEQYF. The full variable domain, completed using reference TRBV5-1 and TRBJ2-7, is KAGVTQTPRYLIKTRGQQVTLSCSPISGHRSVSWYQQTPGQGLQFLFEYFSETQRNKGNFPGRFSGRQFSNSRSEMNVSTLELGDSALYLCASSRQEIYEQYFGPGTRLTVT.

The chain has TRBV30 and TRBJ1-1; D is unresolved. The germline gives CDR1 GTSNPN, CDR2 SVGIG (reference sequence). This CDR3 has 12 amino acids. Trimming cost V 2 bases and J 1 base, with 5 bases left between them. CDR3 loop: CAWSRWNTEAFF. The CDR3 DNA reads as TGTGCCTGGAGTAGGTGGAACACTGAAGCTTTCTTT.

J is TRBJ1-5 and V is TRBV7-2; D perhaps matches TRBD1 (5 bases). V lost 1 base, J lost 6 bases, and 7 bases lay in between. CDR3 length: 13 residues. Germline assignment: CDR1 SGHTA and CDR2 FQGNSA. This CDR3 is CASSLGGFQPQHF. The CDR3, as DNA: TGTGCCAGCAGCTTAGGGGGGTTTCAGCCCCAGCATTTT. Complete variable domain (other parts from reference TRBV7-2 and TRBJ1-5): GAGVSQSPSNKVTEKGKDVELRCDPISGHTALYWYRQSLGQGLEFLIYFQGNSAPDKSGLPSDRFSAERTGGSVSTLTIQRTQQEDSAVYLCASSLGGFQPQHFGDGTRLSIL.

This clone was seen once. The gene calls are TRBV25-1 and TRBJ2-3; D unresolved. Germline CDR1 reads MGHDK; CDR2 reads SYGVNS. The V and J ends lost 3 bases and 1 base respectively, with 8 bases between them. There are 14 residues in the CDR3. CDR3 coding DNA: TGTGCCAGCAGTGATGGCCTAGGCACAGATACGCAGTATTTT. As protein: CASSDGLGTDTQYF.

The V and J genes are TRBV27 and TRBJ2-7; the match to TRBD1 covers 10 bases. Germline-derived CDR1 and CDR2 are MNHEY and SMNVEV (reference sequence). Unmatched junction bases numbered 5, after V lost 0 bases and J lost 3 bases. The CDR3 sequence is 16 residues long. The CDR3 reads CASSLSQDRGGYEQYF. CDR3 in DNA: TGTGCCAGCAGTTTATCTCAGGACAGGGGGGGCTACGAGCAGTACTTC.

This sequence joins TRBV5-1 and TRBJ1-1, with a weak D call TRBD1 (6 bases). The CDR3 has 18 amino acids. The germline V gene has CDR1 SGHRS and CDR2 YFSETQ. V lost 5 bases to trimming and J lost 3 bases, with 26 bases between them. The CDR3 reads CASSLGTGPPRWDTEAFF. In DNA, the CDR3 is TGCGCCAGCAGTCTCGGTACAGGGCCTCCGAGATGGGACACTGAAGCTTTCTTT.

This chain connects TRBV10-3 to TRBJ1-1; D unresolved. Germline CDR1 is ENHRY and CDR2 is SYGVKD. CDR3 size: 11 residues. V lost 7 bases and J lost 5, with 8 bases in between. DNA of the CDR3: TGTGCCATCATGGACGGGACTGAAGCTTTCTTT. Residues: CAIMDGTEAFF.